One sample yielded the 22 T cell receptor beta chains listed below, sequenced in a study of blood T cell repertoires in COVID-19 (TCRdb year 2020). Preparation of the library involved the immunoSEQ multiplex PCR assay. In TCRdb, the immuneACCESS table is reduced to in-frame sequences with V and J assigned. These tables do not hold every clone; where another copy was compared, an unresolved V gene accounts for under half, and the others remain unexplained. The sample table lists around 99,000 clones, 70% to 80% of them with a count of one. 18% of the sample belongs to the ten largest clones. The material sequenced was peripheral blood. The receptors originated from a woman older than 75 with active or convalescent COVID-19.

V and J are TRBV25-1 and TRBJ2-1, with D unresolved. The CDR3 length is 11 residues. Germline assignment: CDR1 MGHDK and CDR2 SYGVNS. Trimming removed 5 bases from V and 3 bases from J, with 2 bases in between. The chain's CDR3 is CASSLYNEQFF. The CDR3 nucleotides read TGTGCCAGCAGTCTCTACAATGAGCAGTTCTTC. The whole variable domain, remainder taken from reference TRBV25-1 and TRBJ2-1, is EADIYQTPRYLVIGTGKKITLECSQTMGHDKMYWYQQDPGMELHLIHYSYGVNSTEKGDLSSESTVSRIRTEHFPLTLESARPSHTSQYLCASSLYNEQFFGPGTRLTVL.

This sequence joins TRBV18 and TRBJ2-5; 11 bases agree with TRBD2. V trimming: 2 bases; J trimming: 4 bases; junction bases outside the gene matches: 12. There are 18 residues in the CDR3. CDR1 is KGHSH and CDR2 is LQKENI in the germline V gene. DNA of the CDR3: TGTGCCAGCTCACCAGTACTAGCGGGAGTATCATCGGGAGAGACCCAGTACTTC. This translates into CASSPVLAGVSSGETQYF.

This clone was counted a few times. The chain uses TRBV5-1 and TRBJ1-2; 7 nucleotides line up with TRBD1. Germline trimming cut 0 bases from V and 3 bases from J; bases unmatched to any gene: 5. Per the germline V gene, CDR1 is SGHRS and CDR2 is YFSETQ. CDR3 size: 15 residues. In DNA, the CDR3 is TGCGCCAGCAGCTTGGGATCCACAGGGGACTATGGCTACACCTTC. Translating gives CASSLGSTGDYGYTF.

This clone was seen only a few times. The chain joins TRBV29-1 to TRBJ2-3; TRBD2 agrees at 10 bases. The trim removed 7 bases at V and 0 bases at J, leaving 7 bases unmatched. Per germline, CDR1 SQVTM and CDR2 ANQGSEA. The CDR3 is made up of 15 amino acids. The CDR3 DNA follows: TGCAGCGCCCGCCTGACTAGCGGGAGCACAGATACGCAGTATTTT. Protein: CSARLTSGSTDTQYF.

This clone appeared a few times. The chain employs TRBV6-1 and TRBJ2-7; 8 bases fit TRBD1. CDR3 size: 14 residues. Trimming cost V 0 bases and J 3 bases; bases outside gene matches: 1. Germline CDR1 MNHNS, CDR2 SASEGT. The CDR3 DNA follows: TGTGCCAGCAGTGAAGCACAGGGGGACTACGAGCAGTACTTC. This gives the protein CASSEAQGDYEQYF.

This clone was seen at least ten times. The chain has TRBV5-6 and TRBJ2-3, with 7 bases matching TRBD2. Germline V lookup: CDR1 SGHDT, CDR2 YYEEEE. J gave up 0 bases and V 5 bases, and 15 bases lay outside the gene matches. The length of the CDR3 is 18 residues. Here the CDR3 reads CASRSREGWDFSTDTQYF. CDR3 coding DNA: TGTGCCAGCAGATCTAGGGAGGGTTGGGACTTTAGCACAGATACGCAGTATTTT.

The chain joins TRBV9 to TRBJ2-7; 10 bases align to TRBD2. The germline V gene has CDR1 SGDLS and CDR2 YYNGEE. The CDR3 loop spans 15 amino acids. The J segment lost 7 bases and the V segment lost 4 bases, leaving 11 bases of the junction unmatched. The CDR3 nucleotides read TGTGCCAGCAGCTTGAGAGCGGGAGGGCCGGGAGAGCAGTACTTC. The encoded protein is CASSLRAGGPGEQYF.

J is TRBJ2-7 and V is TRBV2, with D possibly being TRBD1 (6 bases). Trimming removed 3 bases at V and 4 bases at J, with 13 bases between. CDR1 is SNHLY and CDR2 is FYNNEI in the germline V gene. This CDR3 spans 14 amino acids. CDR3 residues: CASSDSGALYEQYF. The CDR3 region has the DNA TGTGCCAGCAGTGATTCAGGGGCGTTATACGAGCAGTACTTC. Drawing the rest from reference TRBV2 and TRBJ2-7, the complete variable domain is EPEVTQTPSHQVTQMGQEVILRCVPISNHLYFYWYRQILGQKVEFLVSFYNNEISEKSEIFDDQFSVERPDGSNFTLKIRSTKLEDSAMYFCASSDSGALYEQYFGPGTRLTVT.

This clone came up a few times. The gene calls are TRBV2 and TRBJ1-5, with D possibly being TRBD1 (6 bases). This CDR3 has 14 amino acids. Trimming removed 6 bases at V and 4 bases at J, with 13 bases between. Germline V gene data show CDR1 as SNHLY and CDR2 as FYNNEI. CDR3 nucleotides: TGTGCCAGCAGCGACACTGACAGGAATCAGCCCCAGCATTTT. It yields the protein CASSDTDRNQPQHF.

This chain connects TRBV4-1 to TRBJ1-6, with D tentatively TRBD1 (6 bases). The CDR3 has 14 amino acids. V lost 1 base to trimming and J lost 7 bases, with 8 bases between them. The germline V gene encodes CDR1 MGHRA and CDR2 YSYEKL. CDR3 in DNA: TGCGCCAGCAGCCAAGCAGGGGCGAATTCACCCCTCCACTTT. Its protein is CASSQAGANSPLHF.

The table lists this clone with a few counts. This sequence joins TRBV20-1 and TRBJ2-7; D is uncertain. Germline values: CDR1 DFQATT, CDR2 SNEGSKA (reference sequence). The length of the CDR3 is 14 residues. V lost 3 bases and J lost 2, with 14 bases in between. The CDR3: CSASLSTATYEQYF. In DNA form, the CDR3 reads TGCAGTGCTAGTCTCTCGACTGCCACCTACGAGCAGTACTTC.

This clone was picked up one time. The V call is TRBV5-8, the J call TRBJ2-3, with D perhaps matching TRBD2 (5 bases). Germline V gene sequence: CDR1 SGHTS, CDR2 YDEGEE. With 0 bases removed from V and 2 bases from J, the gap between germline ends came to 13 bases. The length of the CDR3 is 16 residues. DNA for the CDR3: TGTGCCAGCAGCTTGGTTAGGACTCTCGTCACAGATACGCAGTATTTT. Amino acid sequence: CASSLVRTLVTDTQYF. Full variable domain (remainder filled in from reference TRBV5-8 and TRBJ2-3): EAGVTQSPTHLIKTRGQQATLRCSPISGHTSVYWYQQALGLGLQFLLWYDEGEERNRGNFPPRFSGRQFPNYSSELNVNALELEDSALYLCASSLVRTLVTDTQYFGPGTRLTVL.

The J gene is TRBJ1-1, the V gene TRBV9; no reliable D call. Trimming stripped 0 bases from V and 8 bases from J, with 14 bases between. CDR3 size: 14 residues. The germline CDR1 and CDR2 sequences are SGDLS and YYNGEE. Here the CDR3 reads CASSVGVSGEEAFF. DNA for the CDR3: TGTGCCAGCAGCGTAGGGGTAAGTGGAGAGGAAGCTTTCTTT. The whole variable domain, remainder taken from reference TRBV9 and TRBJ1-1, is DSGVTQTPKHLITATGQRVTLRCSPRSGDLSVYWYQQSLDQGLQFLIQYYNGEERAKGNILERFSAQQFPDLHSELNLSSLELGDSALYFCASSVGVSGEEAFFGQGTRLTVV.

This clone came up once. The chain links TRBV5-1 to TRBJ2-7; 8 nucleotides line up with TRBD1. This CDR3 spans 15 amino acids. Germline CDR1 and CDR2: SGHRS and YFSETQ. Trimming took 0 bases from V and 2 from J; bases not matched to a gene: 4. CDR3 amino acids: CASSLGGQGAYEQYF. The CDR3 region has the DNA TGCGCCAGCAGCTTGGGAGGACAGGGCGCCTACGAGCAGTACTTC.

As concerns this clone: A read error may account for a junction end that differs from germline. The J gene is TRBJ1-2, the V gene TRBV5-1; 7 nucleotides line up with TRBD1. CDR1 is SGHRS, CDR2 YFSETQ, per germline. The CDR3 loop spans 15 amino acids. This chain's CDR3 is CASSPGQARGYGYTF. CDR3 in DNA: TGTGCCAGCAGCCCAGGACAGGCCCGCGGCTATGGCTACACCTTC.

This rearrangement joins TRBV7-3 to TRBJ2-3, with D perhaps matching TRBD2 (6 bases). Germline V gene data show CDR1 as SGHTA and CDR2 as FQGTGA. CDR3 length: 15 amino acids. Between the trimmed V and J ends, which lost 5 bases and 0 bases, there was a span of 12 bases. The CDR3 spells CASSALAASTDTQYF. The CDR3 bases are TGTGCCAGCAGCGCACTAGCCGCTAGCACAGATACGCAGTATTTT.

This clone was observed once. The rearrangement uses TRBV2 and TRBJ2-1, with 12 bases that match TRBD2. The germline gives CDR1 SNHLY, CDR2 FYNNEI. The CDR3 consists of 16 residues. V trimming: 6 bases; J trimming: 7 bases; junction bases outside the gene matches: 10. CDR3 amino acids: CASRPPSGRGVNEQFF. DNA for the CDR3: TGTGCCAGCAGGCCCCCTAGCGGGAGGGGAGTTAATGAGCAGTTCTTC.

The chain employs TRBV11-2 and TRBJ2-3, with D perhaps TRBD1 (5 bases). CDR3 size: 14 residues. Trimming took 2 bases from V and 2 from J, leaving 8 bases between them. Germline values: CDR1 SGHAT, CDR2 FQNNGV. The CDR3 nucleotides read TGTGCCAGCAGCTTAATTGGGGCCACAGATACGCAGTATTTT. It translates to CASSLIGATDTQYF.

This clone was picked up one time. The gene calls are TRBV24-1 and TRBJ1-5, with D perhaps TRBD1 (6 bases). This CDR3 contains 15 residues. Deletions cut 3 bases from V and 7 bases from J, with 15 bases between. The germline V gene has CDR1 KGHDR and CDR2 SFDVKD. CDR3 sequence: CATSDPTGSGQPQHF. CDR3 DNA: TGTGCCACCAGTGATCCTACAGGGTCAGGGCAGCCCCAGCATTTT.

CDR3 sequence (DNA): TGTGCCAGCACCCCCCTCGGGGGAAGCTCCTACGAGCAGTACTTC. Translation gives CASTPLGGSSYEQYF. V usage is TRBV28 and J usage is TRBJ2-7; TRBD2 is a possible D gene (6 bases). The V end lost 7 bases, the J end lost 0 bases, and 16 bases lay between the germline ends. This CDR3 region has 15 residues. The germline CDR1 and CDR2 sequences are MDHEN and SYDVKM.

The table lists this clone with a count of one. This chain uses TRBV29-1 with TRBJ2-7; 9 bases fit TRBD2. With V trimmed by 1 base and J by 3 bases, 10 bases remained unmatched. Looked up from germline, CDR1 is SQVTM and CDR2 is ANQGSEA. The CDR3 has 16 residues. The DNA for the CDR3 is TGCAGCGTTGAAGGAGGTATAGCGGGAGACCTCTACGAGCAGTACTTC. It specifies CSVEGGIAGDLYEQYF.

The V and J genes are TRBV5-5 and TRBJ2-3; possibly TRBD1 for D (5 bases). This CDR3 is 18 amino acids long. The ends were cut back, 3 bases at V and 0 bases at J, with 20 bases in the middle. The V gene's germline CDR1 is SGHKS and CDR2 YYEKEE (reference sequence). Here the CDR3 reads CASSSPKGQTTSTDTQYF. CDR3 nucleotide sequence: TGTGCCAGCAGCTCGCCTAAGGGGCAGACCACTAGCACAGATACGCAGTATTTT.